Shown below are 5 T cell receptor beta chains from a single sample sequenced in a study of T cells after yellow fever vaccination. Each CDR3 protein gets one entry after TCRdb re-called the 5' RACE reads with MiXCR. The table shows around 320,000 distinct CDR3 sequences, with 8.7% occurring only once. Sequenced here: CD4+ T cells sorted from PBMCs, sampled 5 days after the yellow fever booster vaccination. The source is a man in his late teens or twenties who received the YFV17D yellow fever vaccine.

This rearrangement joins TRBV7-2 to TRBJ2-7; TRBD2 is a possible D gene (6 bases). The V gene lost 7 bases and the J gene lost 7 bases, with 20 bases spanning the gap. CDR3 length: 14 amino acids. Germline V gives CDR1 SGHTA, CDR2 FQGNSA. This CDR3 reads CASTIFGGMGEQYF. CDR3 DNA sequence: TGTGCCAGCACCATTTTCGGGGGTATGGGGGAGCAGTACTTC.

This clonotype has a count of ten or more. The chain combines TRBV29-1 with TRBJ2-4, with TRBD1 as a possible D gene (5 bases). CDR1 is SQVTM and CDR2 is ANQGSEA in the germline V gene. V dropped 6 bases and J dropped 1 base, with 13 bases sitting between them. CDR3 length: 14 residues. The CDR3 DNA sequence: TGCAGCGTATCAGGGCACGAGGCCAAAAACATTCAGTACTTC. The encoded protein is CSVSGHEAKNIQYF.

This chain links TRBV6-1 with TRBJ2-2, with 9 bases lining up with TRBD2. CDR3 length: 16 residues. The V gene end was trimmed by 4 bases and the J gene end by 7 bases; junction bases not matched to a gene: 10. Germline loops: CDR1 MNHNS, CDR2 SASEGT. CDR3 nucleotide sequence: TGTGCCAGCAGTGGACGGCGGGGGGGCCCGGTCGGGGAGCTGTTTTTT. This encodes CASSGRRGGPVGELFF.

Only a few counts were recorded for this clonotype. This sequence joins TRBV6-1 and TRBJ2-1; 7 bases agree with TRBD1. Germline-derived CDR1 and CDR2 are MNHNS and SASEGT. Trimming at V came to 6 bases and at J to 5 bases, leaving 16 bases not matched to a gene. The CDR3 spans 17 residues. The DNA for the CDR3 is TGTGCCAGCAGCCGCAGGGGGAATTCACTCAGCAACAATGAGCAGTTCTTC. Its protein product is CASSRRGNSLSNNEQFF.

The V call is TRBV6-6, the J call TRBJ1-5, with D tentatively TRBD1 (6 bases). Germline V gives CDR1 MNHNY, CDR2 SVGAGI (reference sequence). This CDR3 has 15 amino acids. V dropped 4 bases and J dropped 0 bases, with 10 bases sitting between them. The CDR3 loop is CASSSGTFSNQPQHF. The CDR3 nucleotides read TGTGCCAGCAGTTCGGGGACATTTAGCAATCAGCCCCAGCATTTT.